Shown below are 19 T cell receptor beta chains from a single sample sequenced in a study of blood T cell repertoires in COVID-19. Measured with immunoSEQ multiplex PCR; TCRdb has only the in-frame clones, and not every one. The sample includes some 120,000 clones, 81% of them seen just once. The sequenced sample was peripheral blood. These receptors were collected from a man younger than 40 with COVID-19, enrolled during active disease.

The chain combines TRBV7-8 with TRBJ2-7, with 7 bases matching TRBD1. J was trimmed by 0 bases and V by 4 bases; bases with no gene match: 15. Germline V lookup: CDR1 SGHVS, CDR2 FQNEAQ. The CDR3 is made up of 18 amino acids. DNA for the CDR3: TGTGCCAGCAGCTCTCTCCTCCGGGACAGCGTTATCTCCTACGAGCAGTACTTC. Translated, it gives CASSSLLRDSVISYEQYF. Full variable domain (outside the CDR3, taken from reference TRBV7-8 and TRBJ2-7): GAGVSQSPRYKVAKRGQDVALRCDPISGHVSLFWYQQALGQGPEFLTYFQNEAQLDKSGLPSDRFFAERPEGSVSTLKIQRTQQEDSAVYLCASSSLLRDSVISYEQYFGPGTRLTVT.

The rearrangement links TRBV19 to TRBJ2-2; 8 bases are shared with TRBD2. Germline values: CDR1 LNHDA, CDR2 SQIVND (reference sequence). V trimming: 1 base; J trimming: 4 bases; junction bases outside the gene matches: 8. This CDR3 region has 17 residues. The CDR3 is CASSIGRQGLGTGELFF. DNA of the CDR3: TGTGCCAGTAGTATAGGGCGCCAGGGACTAGGCACCGGGGAGCTGTTTTTT.

The chain joins TRBV10-1 to TRBJ1-2, with TRBD1 identical over 10 bases. This CDR3 comprises 13 residues. Trimming cost V 4 bases and J 7 bases; bases outside gene matches: 3. Germline V gene lookup returns CDR1 WNHNN and CDR2 SYGVQD (reference sequence). The CDR3 nucleotides read TGCGCCAGCAGTGGCGACAGGGGGCTTGGCTACACCTTC. This sequence encodes CASSGDRGLGYTF.

This clone was recorded only once. The chain links TRBV18 to TRBJ2-7; 9 nucleotides match TRBD1. The V segment lost 2 bases and the J segment 6 bases; nucleotides outside the gene matches: 11. This CDR3 comprises 16 residues. CDR1 KGHSH and CDR2 LQKENI come from the germline V gene. The CDR3 spells CASSPGPGQGRSEQYF. In nucleotides, the CDR3 is TGTGCCAGCTCACCAGGCCCGGGACAGGGCCGTTCCGAGCAGTACTTC. Full variable domain (remainder filled in from reference TRBV18 and TRBJ2-7): NAGVMQNPRHLVRRRGQEARLRCSPMKGHSHVYWYRQLPEEGLKFMVYLQKENIIDESGMPKERFSAEFPKEGPSILRIQQVVRGDSAAYFCASSPGPGQGRSEQYFGPGTRLTVT.

The chain has TRBV12-5 and TRBJ1-5; D is possibly TRBD1 (5 bases). CDR3 size: 17 residues. The germline V gene encodes CDR1 LGHNT and CDR2 FRNRAP. With 0 bases removed from V and 6 bases from J, the gap between germline ends came to 18 bases. CDR3 in amino acids: CASGLVLGLQWVQPQHF. DNA for the CDR3: TGTGCTAGTGGTTTGGTACTGGGGCTACAGTGGGTTCAGCCCCAGCATTTT.

This chain links TRBV6-5 with TRBJ1-4, with D tentatively TRBD1 (5 bases). The germline V and J ends were trimmed by 8 bases and 8 bases, with 18 bases remaining between them. The CDR3 consists of 14 residues. Germline V lookup: CDR1 MNHEY, CDR2 SVGAGI. The CDR3 loop is CASGEGWRDEKLFF. The DNA of the CDR3 is TGTGCCAGCGGAGAGGGATGGCGGGACGAAAAACTGTTTTTT.

This chain uses TRBV19 with TRBJ2-3; 12 bases agree with TRBD2. Germline CDR1 LNHDA, CDR2 SQIVND (reference sequence). J was trimmed by 0 bases and V by 11 bases; bases with no gene match: 15. The CDR3 runs to 18 residues. CDR3 bases: TGTGCCTCAAGAACGCTAGCGGGGGGGCAAGCTAGCACAGATACGCAGTATTTT. Translation: CASRTLAGGQASTDTQYF. The full variable domain, with the rest looked up from reference TRBV19 and TRBJ2-3, is DGGITQSPKYLFRKEGQNVTLSCEQNLNHDAMYWYRQDPGQGLRLIYYSQIVNDFQKGDIAEGYSVSREKKESFPLTVTSAQKNPTAFYLCASRTLAGGQASTDTQYFGPGTRLTVL.

The V and J genes are TRBV11-3 and TRBJ1-1; tentative D call: TRBD1 (6 bases). The CDR3 is 15 residues long. Per the germline V gene, CDR1 is SGHNT and CDR2 is YENEEA. Trimming removed 8 bases at V and 4 bases at J, with 20 bases between. The CDR3 sequence is CASSYPGGRFTEAFF. Written as DNA, the CDR3 is TGTGCCAGCTCCTACCCCGGGGGGCGATTCACTGAAGCTTTCTTT. Looking up the rest from reference TRBV11-3 and TRBJ1-1 gives the full variable domain: EAGVVQSPRYKIIEKKQPVAFWCNPISGHNTLYWYLQNLGQGPELLIRYENEEAVDDSQLPKDRFSAERLKGVDSTLKIQPAELGDSAVYLCASSYPGGRFTEAFFGQGTRLTVV.

V is TRBV7-9 and J is TRBJ1-2; maybe TRBD1 (5 bases). This CDR3 region has 15 residues. Germline V gene sequence: CDR1 SEHNR, CDR2 FQNEAQ (reference sequence). Trimming took 1 base from V and 0 from J, leaving 9 bases between them. The CDR3 nucleotides are TGTGCCAGCAGCTTAGGGGCAGGGTCTAACTATGGCTACACCTTC. Its translation is CASSLGAGSNYGYTF.

V is TRBV10-3 and J is TRBJ2-1; 11 bases match TRBD2. This CDR3 is built from 15 residues. Germline assignment: CDR1 ENHRY and CDR2 SYGVKD. Trimming took 6 bases from V and 7 from J; bases not matched to a gene: 8. In DNA, the CDR3 is TGTGCCATCAGCCGTAGCGGGGGGGCGCCGAATGAGCAGTTCTTC. Translated: CAISRSGGAPNEQFF.

In this sample, this clone turned up once. The rearrangement links TRBV7-6 to TRBJ2-1; possibly TRBD1 for D (5 bases). Germline V lookup: CDR1 SGHVS, CDR2 FNYEAQ. V shed 5 bases and J shed 7 bases, with 15 bases lying between them. This CDR3 is built from 14 residues. DNA for the CDR3: TGTGCCAGCAGCGATTCTCCTCAGGGAAATGAGCAGTTCTTC. It yields the protein CASSDSPQGNEQFF.

This chain joins TRBV11-3 and TRBJ1-4; D remains ambiguous. V lost 1 base and J 0 bases, leaving 12 bases between the germline ends. This CDR3 region has 17 residues. Germline CDR1 is SGHNT and CDR2 is YENEEA. In DNA, the CDR3 is TGTGCCAGCAGCTTAGCCCGTTTGTCTGCAACTAATGAAAAACTGTTTTTT. Encoded protein: CASSLARLSATNEKLFF.

This clone appeared a few times. The V call is TRBV14, the J call TRBJ2-1, with 7 bases matching TRBD2. The CDR3 extends over 17 amino acids. Germline V CDR1 and CDR2: SGHDN, FVKESK. The J segment lost 0 bases and the V segment lost 0 bases, leaving 5 bases of the junction unmatched. DNA of the CDR3: TGTGCCAGCAGCCAAGAGGTGCGGGGGAGCTCCTACAATGAGCAGTTCTTC. Translated, it gives CASSQEVRGSSYNEQFF.

The V call is TRBV5-4, the J call TRBJ2-7; maybe TRBD1 (5 bases). Germline CDR1 and CDR2: SGHNT and YYREEE (reference sequence). Deletions cut 1 base from V and 3 bases from J, with 20 bases between. This CDR3 comprises 17 residues. The CDR3: CASSLSVANRIVYEQYF. The CDR3 DNA sequence: TGTGCCAGCAGCTTGTCGGTGGCCAACAGGATAGTCTACGAGCAGTACTTC.

This rearrangement joins TRBV9 to TRBJ1-2; D call uncertain. CDR3 length: 12 residues. V was clipped by 4 bases and J by 4 bases, with 8 bases between them. Per the germline V gene, CDR1 is SGDLS and CDR2 is YYNGEE. Written as DNA, the CDR3 is TGTGCCAGCAGCCAAGCCCGCTATGGCTACACCTTC. Its protein product is CASSQARYGYTF.

The chain recombines TRBV3-1 (or the pseudogene TRBV3-2) with TRBJ2-1, with 9 bases fitting TRBD2. The length of the CDR3 is 15 residues. The ends lost 0 bases at V and 4 bases at J; junction bases unmatched: 1. The germline gives CDR1 LGHDT, CDR2 YNNKEL (reference sequence). The CDR3 DNA sequence: TGTGCCAGCAGCCAAGATACTAGCGGGTACAATGAGCAGTTCTTC. This gives the protein CASSQDTSGYNEQFF.

This chain links TRBV30 with TRBJ2-1; perhaps TRBD2 as D (5 bases). The CDR3 is 14 residues long. Trimming took off 1 base at V and 10 bases at J, with 17 bases between the two ends. CDR1 is GTSNPN and CDR2 is SVGIG in the germline V gene (reference sequence). CDR3 sequence: CAWSGLLSRIEQFF. In DNA form, the CDR3 reads TGTGCCTGGAGTGGACTACTCAGCCGAATAGAGCAGTTCTTC.

This chain connects TRBV5-1 to TRBJ2-1; D uncertain. CDR3 size: 12 residues. Trimming pared 2 bases from V and 8 bases from J, leaving 8 bases between. In germline, CDR1 is SGHRS, CDR2 YFSETQ. As DNA, the CDR3 is TGCGCCAGCAGCTTAAGCCTCCATGAGCAGTTCTTC. Translation gives CASSLSLHEQFF. The variable domain in full, with the rest retrieved from reference TRBV5-1 and TRBJ2-1, is KAGVTQTPRYLIKTRGQQVTLSCSPISGHRSVSWYQQTPGQGLQFLFEYFSETQRNKGNFPGRFSGRQFSNSRSEMNVSTLELGDSALYLCASSLSLHEQFFGPGTRLTVL.

The chain recombines TRBV27 with TRBJ1-2, with TRBD1 matching 7 bases. V dropped 3 bases and J dropped 2; count of bases not matched to a gene: 3. Germline V gene lookup returns CDR1 MNHEY and CDR2 SMNVEV (reference sequence). This CDR3 has 14 amino acids. CDR3 bases: TGTGCCAGCAGTTTGCAGGGGGTGAACTATGGCTACACCTTC. Its protein is CASSLQGVNYGYTF.